These 6 T cell receptor beta chains share one sample of origin, sequenced in a study of molecular identifiers for immune sequencing clone quantification (dated 2018 in TCRdb). Library construction relied on PCR. Reads for this sample came from a NextSeq 500. TCRdb passed the public sequencing reads through fastp at Q25 and MiXCR, retaining productive beta sequences. Each CDR3 protein gets just one entry, which takes the most common genes and DNA from the rows behind it. The sample contains around 94,000 distinct CDR3 sequences, 30% to 35% of them found a single time. 9.5% to 10% of the sample comes from the top ten. The specimen was naive CD8+ T cells from blood, with Jurkat cell RNA spiked in. What this sample's cell subset or site label stands for: FACS-sorted CD8+CD4-CCR7+CD45RA+ naive T cells. The receptors were gathered from a human donor in good health. Some libraries in this study had Jurkat cell RNA spiked in.

This clonotype was detected many times. CDR3: CCRASQHF. The CDR3 region has the DNA TGCTGTCGTGCCTCCCAGCATTTT. The gene calls are TRBV29-1 and TRBJ1-5; D unclear. CDR1 and CDR2 from the germline V gene are SQVTM and ANQGSEA. This CDR3 spans 8 amino acids.

V gene TRBV6-6 combines with J gene TRBJ2-5; D unclear. CDR1 is MNHNY, CDR2 SVGAGI, per germline (reference sequence). The CDR3 spans 12 residues. With 7 bases removed from V and 1 base from J, the gap between germline ends came to 7 bases. The CDR3, as DNA: TGTGCCAGCACGACGTTCCAAGAGACCCAGTACTTC. It yields the protein CASTTFQETQYF.

About this clonotype itself: A much larger clone lies a single base off, so this may be a read error. The J gene is TRBJ2-1, the V gene TRBV7-2; the D gene is possibly TRBD2 (5 bases). This CDR3 is 13 amino acids long. Germline V gene lookup returns CDR1 SGHTA and CDR2 FQGNSA. The CDR3 sequence: CASSELPLNEQLF. The CDR3 DNA reads as TGTGCCAGTAGCGAACTCCCTCTCAATGAGCAGCTCTTC.

This clonotype was counted a few times. The rearrangement joins TRBV20-1 to TRBJ1-5, with unresolved D. The length of the CDR3 is 14 residues. Germline V gives CDR1 DFQATT, CDR2 SNEGSKA (reference sequence). V lost 1 base to trimming and J lost 0 bases, with 7 bases between them. The CDR3 DNA is TGCAGTGCTAGAGTGCAGGATAGCAATCAGCCCCAGCATTTT. Encoded protein: CSARVQDSNQPQHF.

This clonotype was counted between two and nine times. The junction and the germline gene differ at one end; a read error may be behind it. The chain couples TRBV29-1 to TRBJ2-7; no reliable D call. The CDR3 runs to 12 residues. Germline-derived CDR1 and CDR2 are SQVTM and ANQGSEA. The CDR3 nucleotides read TGCAGCGCCAGAACTCCAGCCTACGAGCAGTGCTTC. Amino acids: CSARTPAYEQCF.

This clonotype was counted between two and nine times. The chain carries TRBV7-9 and TRBJ1-1; D remains ambiguous. V gave up 5 bases and J gave up 0 bases, with 19 bases separating them. This CDR3 contains 17 residues. Germline values: CDR1 SEHNR, CDR2 FQNEAQ (reference sequence). CDR3 nucleotide sequence: TGTGCCAGCAGCCACCCAACGGTTGCCGCCGTGAACACTGAAGCTTTCTTT. Protein product: CASSHPTVAAVNTEAFF.